The T cell receptor (beta chain) under discussion was sequenced for a study of cytomegalovirus exposure and HLA in healthy donors. Primers: 60 Vbeta forward and 13 Jbeta reverse. Sequencing used immunoSEQ multiplex PCR; TCRdb keeps in-frame clones, though not all of them. The sample consists of under 150,000 clones, more than 75% of them appearing once. V gave up 2 bases and J gave up 8 bases; unmatched junction bases: 5. This CDR3 is 13 amino acids long. Germline V gene sequence: CDR1 MNHEY, CDR2 SVGAGI. The origin of this receptor is a male donor in good health and CMV-seronegative. The sample comprised PBMCs. The V call is TRBV6-5, the J call TRBJ2-7; 8 bases map to TRBD2. CDR3 nucleotides: TGTGCCAGCAGTTACGCCCCTAGCGGGCAGCAGTACTTC. It is translated as CASSYAPSGQQYF.